The 23 T cell receptor beta chains below were found in one sample sequenced in a study of response to subunit inactivated influenza vaccine. Using its own MiXCR run on the RT-PCR reads, TCRdb lists one record per CDR3 protein. Of some 180,000 distinct CDR3 sequences in the sample, around 9% are singletons; the top ten hold roughly 11%. Sample: non-naive T cells sorted from PBMCs, taken on the day of vaccination. The receptors were gathered from a man in his forties or fifties who received an inactivated influenza vaccine.

There are a few counts of this clonotype. The chain links TRBV20-1 to TRBJ2-1; D perhaps matches TRBD2 (5 bases). V was pared by 2 bases and J by 4 bases, with 9 bases between. The CDR3 consists of 13 residues. Germline assignment: CDR1 DFQATT and CDR2 SNEGSKA (reference sequence). Here the CDR3 reads CSARSPGYNEQFF. The CDR3, as DNA: TGCAGTGCTAGAAGTCCGGGATACAATGAGCAGTTCTTC.

The CDR3 DNA follows: TGCAGTGCCGATCTAGCGGGAGGGGTTAATGAGCAGTTCTTC. Translation: CSADLAGGVNEQFF. The J gene is TRBJ2-1, the V gene TRBV20-1; the match to TRBD2 covers 12 bases. This CDR3 comprises 14 residues. Germline V lookup: CDR1 DFQATT, CDR2 SNEGSKA (reference sequence). V dropped 6 bases and J dropped 7; count of bases not matched to a gene: 7.

The CDR3: CASSFPGDEQFF. The CDR3, as DNA: TGCGCCAGCAGCTTCCCCGGGGATGAGCAGTTCTTC. The genes are TRBV5-1 and TRBJ2-1; D is possibly TRBD2 (5 bases). V lost 2 bases to trimming and J lost 8 bases, with 8 bases between them. CDR1 is SGHRS and CDR2 is YFSETQ in the germline V gene. The CDR3 has 12 amino acids.

J is TRBJ2-2 and V is TRBV20-1, with D tentatively TRBD2 (5 bases). The germline V and J ends were trimmed by 2 bases and 6 bases, with 16 bases remaining between them. Germline CDR1 DFQATT, CDR2 SNEGSKA (reference sequence). This CDR3 is 15 amino acids long. This CDR3 reads CSARTARRAAGELFF. For the CDR3, the DNA is TGCAGTGCTAGAACCGCCCGGAGAGCGGCCGGGGAGCTGTTTTTT.

In DNA, the CDR3 is TGCAGCGTTGCGGGGGTGAACACAGATACGCAGTATTTT. Protein product: CSVAGVNTDTQYF. V and J are TRBV29-1 and TRBJ2-3; tentative D call: TRBD2 (6 bases). Germline-derived CDR1 and CDR2 are SQVTM and ANQGSEA. V shed 4 bases and J shed 2 bases, with 10 bases lying between them. This CDR3 is built from 13 residues.

The table lists this clonotype with a few counts. The chain joins TRBV10-2 to TRBJ2-3, with TRBD1 matching 7 bases. Germline CDR1 reads WSHSY; CDR2 reads SAAADI. This CDR3 spans 15 amino acids. V lost 1 base to trimming and J lost 0 bases; unmatched junction nucleotides: 1. CDR3 DNA sequence: TGCGCCAGCAGTGAGTTGGACAGGAGCACAGATACGCAGTATTTT. Its translation is CASSELDRSTDTQYF.

This clonotype was counted only a few times. The rearrangement joins TRBV5-1 to TRBJ2-5, with 9 bases that match TRBD2. Trimming took 0 bases from V and 2 from J; bases not matched to a gene: 8. The germline V gene encodes CDR1 SGHRS and CDR2 YFSETQ. This CDR3 is built from 17 residues. The CDR3 DNA is TGCGCCAGCAGCTTGGTAGGGACTAGCAGGACACAAGAGACCCAGTACTTC. It specifies CASSLVGTSRTQETQYF. Drawing the rest from reference TRBV5-1 and TRBJ2-5, the complete variable domain is KAGVTQTPRYLIKTRGQQVTLSCSPISGHRSVSWYQQTPGQGLQFLFEYFSETQRNKGNFPGRFSGRQFSNSRSEMNVSTLELGDSALYLCASSLVGTSRTQETQYFGPGTRLLVL.

This chain connects TRBV12-3 or TRBV12-4 to TRBJ2-1; TRBD1 matches 8 bases. The CDR3 runs to 16 residues. V lost 5 bases and J lost 0; bases outside the gene matches: 6. The CDR3 DNA reads TGTGCCAGCAGTCAAGGACAGGGAGGCTCCTACAATGAGCAGTTCTTC. It codes for CASSQGQGGSYNEQFF.

This clonotype turned up a few times. The chain uses TRBV11-1 and TRBJ1-1, with TRBD1 matching over 9 bases. V was pared by 6 bases and J by 1 base, with 15 bases of the junction left unmatched. Germline assignment: CDR1 SGHAT and CDR2 FQDESV (reference sequence). The CDR3 spans 18 residues. CDR3 in DNA: TGTGCCAGCAGGGGGACAGGGAACAGGGGCCCCTCGAACACTGAAGCTTTCTTT. Translated: CASRGTGNRGPSNTEAFF.

Many counts were recorded for this clonotype. The CDR3 nucleotides read TGCAGCGGTCGGACAGGAGGGGAGACCCAGTACTTC. Protein: CSGRTGGETQYF. The gene calls are TRBV29-1 and TRBJ2-5, with D tentatively TRBD1 (7 bases). This CDR3 comprises 12 residues. Trimming pared 7 bases from V and 5 bases from J, leaving 14 bases between. Germline-derived CDR1 and CDR2 are SQVTM and ANQGSEA. The full variable domain, completed using reference TRBV29-1 and TRBJ2-5, is SAVISQKPSRDICQRGTSLTIQCQVDSQVTMMFWYRQQPGQSLTLIATANQGSEATYESGFVIDKFPISRPNLTFSTLTVSNMSPEDSSIYLCSGRTGGETQYFGPGTRLLVL.

In its sample, this clonotype was seen many times. The chain joins TRBV18 to TRBJ2-5; 9 bases agree with TRBD2. The trim removed 3 bases at V and 1 base at J, leaving 6 bases unmatched. This CDR3 contains 16 residues. Germline V gives CDR1 KGHSH, CDR2 LQKENI. This CDR3 reads CASSPYSGGLQETQYF. CDR3 sequence (DNA): TGTGCCAGCTCACCGTATAGCGGGGGCCTCCAAGAGACCCAGTACTTC.

This chain uses TRBV12-3 or TRBV12-4 with TRBJ1-5; D may be TRBD1 (5 bases). The CDR3 consists of 14 residues. Trimming left V 6 bases short and J 3 bases short, with 12 bases between. The CDR3 bases are TGTGCCAGCAGCGACAGTTTTTCCAATCAGCCCCAGCATTTT. Translation gives CASSDSFSNQPQHF.

This clonotype was observed many times. The gene calls are TRBV6-5 and TRBJ1-3; D is unclear. CDR3 length: 15 amino acids. Trimming cost V 0 bases and J 4 bases, with 10 bases left between them. Per the germline V gene, CDR1 is MNHEY and CDR2 is SVGAGI. CDR3 in amino acids: CASSYSRVRGNTIYF. The CDR3 region has the DNA TGTGCCAGCAGTTACTCGAGGGTGCGGGGAAACACCATATATTTT.

The genes are TRBV20-1 and TRBJ2-4; tentative D call: TRBD2 (6 bases). CDR3 length: 14 residues. V gave up 4 bases and J gave up 2 bases, with 12 bases separating them. CDR1 DFQATT and CDR2 SNEGSKA come from the germline V gene (reference sequence). Here the CDR3 reads CSAKEGATKNIQYF. CDR3 nucleotides: TGCAGTGCTAAGGAGGGCGCGACCAAAAACATTCAGTACTTC.

This clonotype was seen at least ten times. The rearrangement uses TRBV4-2 and TRBJ2-3; tentative D call: TRBD2 (5 bases). Germline V CDR1 and CDR2: LGHNA, YNFKEQ. The CDR3 consists of 17 residues. The germline V and J ends were trimmed by 4 bases and 2 bases, with 19 bases remaining between them. CDR3 coding DNA: TGTGCCAGCAGCCGACACCGGGAACCCGATCCCACAGATACGCAGTATTTT. This translates into CASSRHREPDPTDTQYF.

This CDR3 reads CATSGMAGQETQYF. The CDR3 DNA reads TGTGCCACCAGTGGCATGGCAGGACAAGAGACCCAGTACTTC. J is TRBJ2-5 and V is TRBV24-1; unclear D gene. The CDR3 loop spans 14 amino acids. Per germline, CDR1 KGHDR and CDR2 SFDVKD. Trimming cost V 5 bases and J 2 bases, with 11 bases left between them.

The chain has TRBV10-3 and TRBJ2-1, with D unclear. The germline V gene has CDR1 ENHRY and CDR2 SYGVKD. The V end was cut by 0 bases, the J end by 1 base, with 4 bases between. The CDR3 totals 14 residues. The CDR3 DNA sequence: TGTGCCATCAGTGAGTCGGGGTCCTACAATGAGCAGTTCTTC. Its translation: CAISESGSYNEQFF.

The CDR3 spells CASSNWGTGGYEQYF. The CDR3 DNA reads as TGTGCCAGCAGCAATTGGGGGACAGGAGGGTACGAGCAGTACTTC. The gene calls are TRBV21-1 and TRBJ2-7; TRBD1 reflects the table's D call only, with no check against the DNA. TRBV21-1 is tagged as a pseudogene. This CDR3 comprises 15 residues.

This clonotype came up many times. This chain joins TRBV5-1 and TRBJ2-1; 10 bases are a match to TRBD1. Germline CDR1 SGHRS, CDR2 YFSETQ. This CDR3 contains 15 residues. V was clipped by 4 bases and J by 1 base; unmatched bases: 2. The CDR3 here is CASSAGQGSYNEQFF. The CDR3 DNA is TGCGCCAGCAGCGCGGGACAGGGGTCCTACAATGAGCAGTTCTTC.

This rearrangement joins TRBV12-3 or TRBV12-4 to TRBJ2-7; D gene ambiguous. V lost 3 bases to trimming and J lost 4 bases, with 7 bases between them. The CDR3 has 12 amino acids. DNA for the CDR3: TGTGCCAGCAGTTTCTTCCTATACGAGCAGTACTTC. Amino acids: CASSFFLYEQYF.

This clonotype was counted at least ten times. The J gene is TRBJ2-1, the V gene TRBV12-3 or TRBV12-4; 8 bases agree with TRBD2. With 6 bases clipped from V and 8 bases from J, the junction kept 9 bases outside the gene matches. The CDR3 length is 14 residues. The CDR3 coding sequence is TGTGCCAGCAGGGGAGCAGCGGGAGCACATGAGCAGTTCTTC. Translated: CASRGAAGAHEQFF.

The chain has TRBV4-3 and TRBJ1-2; TRBD1 is a possible D gene (5 bases). There are 15 residues in the CDR3. The germline V gene encodes CDR1 LGHNA and CDR2 YSLEER. The V end was cut by 0 bases, the J end by 4 bases, with 12 bases between. CDR3 sequence: CASSQERVGVYGYTF. The DNA for the CDR3 is TGCGCCAGCAGCCAAGAGAGAGTAGGGGTCTATGGCTACACCTTC.

This clonotype has more than one count but fewer than ten. V usage is TRBV4-3 and J usage is TRBJ2-7; possible D gene TRBD1, 5 bases. This CDR3 is 16 amino acids long. The germline V gene encodes CDR1 LGHNA and CDR2 YSLEER. Trimming cost V 0 bases and J 3 bases, with 15 bases left between them. Written as DNA, the CDR3 is TGCGCCAGCAGCCAAGATGTTACAGGCAGACTCTACGAGCAGTACTTC. Amino acid sequence: CASSQDVTGRLYEQYF.